These 26 T cell receptor beta chains originate from one sample sequenced in a study of metastatic and nonmetastatic thyroid tumors. TCRdb recomputed clones from the PCR reads via MiXCR. Of about 47,000 clones listed, more than 20% were seen once; the top ten hold around 3.4%. Every patient underwent thyroid surgery untreated. The material sequenced was blood. The receptors stem from a male donor with papillary thyroid cancer or a benign thyroid nodule (not recorded which). Some clones in this sample may be carry-over from other donors' samples.

There are many counts of this clone. The chain is built from TRBV5-4 and TRBJ1-6; D is perhaps TRBD1 (6 bases). Germline CDR1 and CDR2: SGHNT and YYREEE (reference sequence). V lost 2 bases and J lost 10, with 13 bases in between. CDR3 length: 14 residues. The CDR3 is CASSFGGARSPLHF. The CDR3 DNA follows: TGTGCCAGCAGCTTTGGGGGCGCAAGGTCACCCCTCCACTTT.

This clone occurred many times. This sequence joins TRBV6-1 and TRBJ1-5, with D unresolved. CDR3 length equals 12 residues. V lost 2 bases and J lost 1, with 0 bases in between. The germline gives CDR1 MNHNS, CDR2 SASEGT. CDR3 DNA sequence: TGTGCCAGCAGTGAAAGCAATCAGCCCCAGCATTTT. It is translated as CASSESNQPQHF.

This clone was observed a handful of times. The chain carries TRBV27 and TRBJ2-7, with D perhaps matching TRBD1 (5 bases). V was clipped by 8 bases and J by 7 bases, with 18 bases between them. Germline loops: CDR1 MNHEY, CDR2 SMNVEV (reference sequence). The CDR3 is made up of 13 amino acids. The CDR3 DNA reads TGTGCCAGCGCCTGGGGCGGTTCGGAAGAGCAGTACTTC. It yields the protein CASAWGGSEEQYF.

About this clone itself: One base away lies a much larger clone, so this may be a sequencing read error. CDR3 region: CASIRYPIWELFF. The CDR3 DNA follows: TGTGCCAGCATCCGATACCCGATCTGGGAGCTGTTTTTT. The genes are TRBV5-6 and TRBJ2-2; D remains unclear. This CDR3 contains 13 residues. V dropped 6 bases and J dropped 9 bases, with 15 bases sitting between them. Germline CDR1 is SGHDT and CDR2 is YYEEEE. Drawing the rest from reference TRBV5-6 and TRBJ2-2, the complete variable domain is DAGVTQSPTHLIKTRGQQVTLRCSPKSGHDTVSWYQQALGQGPQFIFQYYEEEERQRGNFPDRFSGHQFPNYSSELNVNALLLGDSALYLCASIRYPIWELFFGEGSRLTVL.

This chain joins TRBV11-3 and TRBJ1-1; a weak D match, TRBD1 (5 bases). Per the germline V gene, CDR1 is SGHNT and CDR2 is YENEEA. The length of the CDR3 is 13 residues. V lost 1 base and J 10 bases, leaving 13 bases between the germline ends. The CDR3 loop reads CASSLGQGMRAFF. CDR3 in DNA: TGTGCCAGCAGCTTAGGGCAGGGTATGAGAGCTTTCTTT.

The chain links TRBV11-3 to TRBJ2-3; no definite D call. Germline loops: CDR1 SGHNT, CDR2 YENEEA. The V and J ends lost 3 bases and 4 bases respectively, with 8 bases between them. There are 13 residues in the CDR3. Here the CDR3 DNA reads TGTGCCAGCAGCTTTGGTCCTTCAGATACGCAGTATTTT. Its translation is CASSFGPSDTQYF.

This clone was counted at least ten times. The CDR3 loop is CASSPPTGKGEQYF. The CDR3 DNA follows: TGTGCCAGCTCACCACCCACAGGGAAGGGCGAGCAGTACTTC. This chain connects TRBV18 to TRBJ2-7, with D tentatively TRBD1 (6 bases). The length of the CDR3 is 14 residues. CDR1 is KGHSH, CDR2 LQKENI, per germline. Trimming removed 0 bases at V and 6 bases at J, with 12 bases between.

This clone was recorded at least ten times. DNA of the CDR3: TGTGCCAGCAGCGTGCTAGCGGGGAGAGCCGGGGCCTACAATGAGCAGTTCTTC. This translates into CASSVLAGRAGAYNEQFF. The genes are TRBV9 and TRBJ2-1; TRBD2 aligns across 9 bases. V shed 2 bases, J shed 2 bases, and the junction held 11 bases outside the gene matches. The CDR3 loop spans 18 amino acids. Germline CDR1 reads SGDLS; CDR2 reads YYNGEE.

This clone was counted many times. The gene calls are TRBV27 and TRBJ2-3; D perhaps matches TRBD2 (6 bases). The V end lost 10 bases, the J end lost 2 bases, and 16 bases lay between the germline ends. The germline V gene encodes CDR1 MNHEY and CDR2 SMNVEV (reference sequence). The CDR3 is made up of 14 amino acids. The CDR3 here is CATHPWDFTDTQYF. DNA of the CDR3: TGTGCCACGCATCCCTGGGACTTCACAGATACGCAGTATTTT.

This clone has a count of ten or more. This chain links TRBV15 with TRBJ2-4; the match to TRBD1 covers 10 bases. CDR1 and CDR2 (germline): LNHNV, YYDKDF (reference sequence). Germline trimming cut 3 bases from V and 3 bases from J; bases unmatched to any gene: 11. The CDR3 extends over 18 amino acids. CDR3 DNA: TGTGCCACCAGCAGGAGAGGGACAGGGGATTCCGTCAAAAACATTCAGTACTTC. It is translated as CATSRRGTGDSVKNIQYF.

The table lists this clone with a few counts. The junction and the germline gene differ at one end; a read error may be behind it. The chain carries TRBV2 and TRBJ1-2, with D possibly being TRBD1 (5 bases). CDR1 and CDR2 (germline): SNHLY, FYNNEI. This CDR3 contains 12 residues. In nucleotides, the CDR3 is TGTGCCAGCAGTGGGGGCGGAGTGGGTTACACTTTC. Protein product: CASSGGGVGYTF. The full variable domain, completed using reference TRBV2 and TRBJ1-2, is EPEVTQTPSHQVTQMGQEVILRCVPISNHLYFYWYRQILGQKVEFLVSFYNNEISEKSEIFDDQFSVERPDGSNFTLKIRSTKLEDSAMYFCASSGGGVGYTFGSGTRLTVV.

This clone was seen repeatedly, ten times or more. This chain joins TRBV7-9 and TRBJ1-6; the match to TRBD1 covers 10 bases. The V gene end was trimmed by 5 bases and the J gene end by 0 bases; junction bases not matched to a gene: 4. CDR3 length equals 17 residues. The germline V gene encodes CDR1 SEHNR and CDR2 FQNEAQ (reference sequence). The CDR3 sequence: CASSDRTGGSYNSPLHF. CDR3 DNA: TGTGCCAGCAGCGACAGGACAGGGGGCTCCTATAATTCACCCCTCCACTTT.

This clone was counted ten times or more. The chain couples TRBV6-1 to TRBJ2-3; D remains unclear. The ends were cut back, 7 bases at V and 1 base at J, with 18 bases in the middle. Germline V gene data show CDR1 as MNHNS and CDR2 as SASEGT. The CDR3 has 16 residues. The chain's CDR3 is CASTPRPGLGTDTQYF. The DNA of the CDR3 is TGTGCCAGCACCCCTCGCCCCGGGTTGGGCACAGATACGCAGTATTTT.

This clone was found many times. This chain connects TRBV19 to TRBJ2-6, with D perhaps TRBD1 or TRBD2 (5 bases each). V lost 6 bases, J lost 2 bases, and 8 bases lay in between. Germline V CDR1 and CDR2: LNHDA, SQIVND (reference sequence). CDR3 length: 14 residues. The CDR3 nucleotides read TGTGCCAGTAGCCCGGGACCTGGGGCCAACGTCCTGACTTTC. This gives the protein CASSPGPGANVLTF.

This clone was recorded many times. The rearrangement uses TRBV27 and TRBJ2-7; D is perhaps TRBD1 or TRBD2 (6 bases each). This CDR3 has 13 amino acids. Trimming took 8 bases from V and 6 from J, leaving 17 bases between them. Germline V lookup: CDR1 MNHEY, CDR2 SMNVEV (reference sequence). CDR3 DNA: TGTGCCAGCTCACTCAAGGGGGGCTTCGAGCAGTACTTC. Translating it yields CASSLKGGFEQYF.

The J gene is TRBJ2-1, the V gene TRBV6-5; D gene ambiguous. The CDR3 consists of 11 residues. The germline V gene encodes CDR1 MNHEY and CDR2 SVGAGI. Trimming stripped 2 bases from V and 9 bases from J, with 5 bases between. This CDR3 reads CASSYAFEQFF. CDR3 nucleotides: TGTGCCAGCAGTTACGCGTTTGAGCAGTTCTTC.

This clone is labeled as medium-sized. V gene TRBV30 combines with J gene TRBJ2-7; 9 bases map to TRBD1. Germline values: CDR1 GTSNPN, CDR2 SVGIG (reference sequence). The CDR3 runs 13 residues. The ends lost 1 base at V and 4 bases at J; junction bases unmatched: 2. CDR3 sequence (DNA): TGTGCCTGGAGTGAGACAGGGGGTTACGAGCAGTACTTC. Its protein product is CAWSETGGYEQYF.

At least ten counts were recorded for this clone. This chain uses TRBV7-8 with TRBJ2-1, with D perhaps TRBD2 (6 bases). Deletions cut 1 base from V and 7 bases from J, with 17 bases between. Germline CDR1 is SGHVS and CDR2 is FQNEAQ. CDR3 length: 16 residues. The CDR3 bases are TGTGCCAGCAGCTTAGTGCACGGGAGTGGTTTTAATGAGCAGTTCTTC. It encodes CASSLVHGSGFNEQFF. The full variable domain, rest sourced from reference TRBV7-8 and TRBJ2-1, is GAGVSQSPRYKVAKRGQDVALRCDPISGHVSLFWYQQALGQGPEFLTYFQNEAQLDKSGLPSDRFFAERPEGSVSTLKIQRTQQEDSAVYLCASSLVHGSGFNEQFFGPGTRLTVL.

This chain links TRBV30 with TRBJ1-1; D remains ambiguous. CDR1 is GTSNPN and CDR2 is SVGIG in the germline V gene (reference sequence). Trimming cost V 2 bases and J 0 bases, with 7 bases left between them. The CDR3 totals 13 residues. The DNA of the CDR3 is TGTGCCTGGAGTAAACTCTTGAACACTGAAGCTTTCTTT. Translation gives CAWSKLLNTEAFF.

This clone was seen repeatedly, ten times or more. The rearrangement uses TRBV28 and TRBJ2-1; either TRBD1 or TRBD2 may supply D (5 bases each). Germline values: CDR1 MDHEN, CDR2 SYDVKM. This CDR3 contains 15 residues. V shed 7 bases and J shed 8 bases, with 21 bases lying between them. This CDR3 is CASIPTGAPRDEQFF. CDR3 sequence (DNA): TGTGCCAGCATCCCGACCGGGGCTCCGAGGGATGAGCAGTTCTTC.

This clone was seen repeatedly, ten times or more. A read error may explain this, as a much larger clone is one base away. This CDR3 is also generated by other DNA sequences in the sample. This chain joins TRBV27 and TRBJ2-7, with TRBD2 identical over 11 bases. In germline, CDR1 is MNHEY, CDR2 SMNVEV (reference sequence). The CDR3 consists of 14 residues. The V and J ends lost 2 bases and 6 bases, in that order; junction bases with no gene match: 3. CDR3: CASSLALAGGEQYF. Written as DNA, the CDR3 is TGTGCCAGCAGTTTAGCCCTAGCGGGGGGCGAGCAGTACTTC.

This clone was seen at least ten times. The V call is TRBV14, the J call TRBJ2-3; D gene ambiguous. Germline CDR1 and CDR2: SGHDN and FVKESK. The CDR3 length is 18 residues. V was cut by 1 base and J by 2 bases, with 19 bases left in between. The CDR3 DNA sequence: TGTGCCAGCAGCCAAGGAAGGTTTTTAGGTGCCCCCACAGATACGCAGTATTTT. Translating gives CASSQGRFLGAPTDTQYF.

The table lists this clone with many counts. CDR3 sequence: CASSPPGVTDTQYF. The CDR3 DNA follows: TGTGCCAGCTCACCACCGGGGGTCACAGATACGCAGTATTTT. The gene calls are TRBV18 and TRBJ2-3; D possibly uses TRBD1 or TRBD2 (5 bases each). The V and J ends lost 0 bases and 2 bases respectively, with 6 bases between them. The V gene's germline CDR1 is KGHSH and CDR2 LQKENI. The CDR3 is made up of 14 amino acids. The variable domain in full, with the rest retrieved from reference TRBV18 and TRBJ2-3, is NAGVMQNPRHLVRRRGQEARLRCSPMKGHSHVYWYRQLPEEGLKFMVYLQKENIIDESGMPKERFSAEFPKEGPSILRIQQVVRGDSAAYFCASSPPGVTDTQYFGPGTRLTVL.

This chain connects TRBV11-2 to TRBJ2-3, with TRBD2 as a possible D gene (6 bases). Germline V gene sequence: CDR1 SGHAT, CDR2 FQNNGV. This CDR3 spans 17 amino acids. V lost 4 bases to trimming and J lost 2 bases, with 19 bases between them. The CDR3 protein is CASSSGAWGGSTDTQYF. The DNA of the CDR3 is TGTGCCAGCAGCTCAGGTGCCTGGGGAGGCTCCACAGATACGCAGTATTTT.

V usage is TRBV5-8 and J usage is TRBJ2-2; TRBD1 agrees at 8 bases. Germline CDR1 and CDR2: SGHTS and YDEGEE. After removal of 4 bases from V and 4 bases from J, the junction contained 3 bases not matched to a gene. The CDR3 spans 14 residues. The CDR3 DNA reads TGTGCCAGCAGCCCAGGGGGCGGCACCGGGGAGCTGTTTTTT. Its translation is CASSPGGGTGELFF.

This chain links TRBV5-1 with TRBJ2-1, with 7 bases that match TRBD2. This CDR3 contains 16 residues. The V and J ends lost 5 bases and 0 bases, in that order; junction bases with no gene match: 8. Per the germline V gene, CDR1 is SGHRS and CDR2 is YFSETQ. CDR3 DNA sequence: TGCGCCAGCAGTTGGAGCGGGACGGCCTCCTACAATGAGCAGTTCTTC. Its translation: CASSWSGTASYNEQFF.